Each of the 14 T cell receptor beta chains below was sequenced from the same sample in a study of T cell changes during pregnancy in multiple sclerosis. TCRdb's copy holds only in-frame clones and misses some; the assay was immunoSEQ multiplex PCR. The table lists tens of thousands of clones, around 93% of them singletons. The material sequenced was peripheral blood, taken before pregnancy. All receptors come from a female donor with multiple sclerosis, enrolled in a pregnancy study.

The chain has TRBV7-2 and TRBJ2-1; 7 nucleotides agree with TRBD2. The CDR3 extends over 18 amino acids. The V gene end was trimmed by 1 base and the J gene end by 0 bases; junction bases not matched to a gene: 9. CDR1 is SGHTA and CDR2 is FQGNSA in the germline V gene. The CDR3 sequence is CASSLVMGGVGSYNEQFF. Here the CDR3 DNA reads TGTGCCAGCAGCTTAGTGATGGGAGGGGTGGGCTCCTACAATGAGCAGTTCTTC.

The gene calls are TRBV5-1 and TRBJ2-3; 8 nucleotides align to TRBD1. Germline CDR1 and CDR2: SGHRS and YFSETQ. There are 13 residues in the CDR3. J gave up 11 bases and V 3 bases, and 8 bases lay outside the gene matches. The CDR3, as DNA: TGCGCCAGCAGCTCGCAGGGGGCCTCTGTGCAGTATTTT. Translated: CASSSQGASVQYF. The full variable domain, with the rest looked up from reference TRBV5-1 and TRBJ2-3, is KAGVTQTPRYLIKTRGQQVTLSCSPISGHRSVSWYQQTPGQGLQFLFEYFSETQRNKGNFPGRFSGRQFSNSRSEMNVSTLELGDSALYLCASSSQGASVQYFGPGTRLTVL.

This clone was found once. V is TRBV6-1 and J is TRBJ1-2, with 11 positions matching TRBD1. The CDR3 consists of 13 residues. Per the germline V gene, CDR1 is MNHNS and CDR2 is SASEGT. With V trimmed by 4 bases and J by 8 bases, 3 bases remained unmatched. DNA of the CDR3: TGTGCCAGCAGTGCGGACAGGGGGCTAGGCTACACCTTC. Its translation: CASSADRGLGYTF.

This clone came up once. The chain has TRBV19 and TRBJ2-3, with TRBD2 matching 9 bases. Looked up from germline, CDR1 is LNHDA and CDR2 is SQIVND (reference sequence). The V gene end was trimmed by 10 bases and the J gene end by 1 base; junction bases not matched to a gene: 0. CDR3 length: 12 amino acids. The CDR3 DNA is TGTGCCACTAGCGGGGGCACAGATACGCAGTATTTT. Translated, it gives CATSGGTDTQYF.

The rearrangement joins TRBV10-2 to TRBJ2-1; 8 nucleotides agree with TRBD2. The germline V gene encodes CDR1 WSHSY and CDR2 SAAADI. The CDR3 totals 15 residues. Trimming at V came to 3 bases and at J to 4 bases, leaving 5 bases not matched to a gene. DNA of the CDR3: TGCGCCAGCAGTGATGCAGCGGGGGCTTACAATGAGCAGTTCTTC. Its translation: CASSDAAGAYNEQFF.

This clone was counted once. The chain links TRBV2 to TRBJ2-2; 7 bases line up with TRBD1. CDR3 length equals 15 residues. The V gene end was trimmed by 6 bases and the J gene end by 4 bases; junction bases not matched to a gene: 8. Germline values: CDR1 SNHLY, CDR2 FYNNEI. CDR3 protein: CASSNEGASTGELFF. In DNA form, the CDR3 reads TGTGCCAGCAGCAACGAGGGGGCGAGCACCGGGGAGCTGTTTTTT.

The V gene is TRBV5-1, the J gene TRBJ1-1, with D possibly matching TRBD1 (6 bases). Trimming removed 4 bases at V and 3 bases at J, with 16 bases between. CDR1 SGHRS and CDR2 YFSETQ come from the germline V gene. The CDR3 loop spans 15 amino acids. The CDR3 here is CASSAGQGYDTEAFF. DNA of the CDR3: TGCGCCAGCAGCGCTGGGCAGGGGTACGACACTGAAGCTTTCTTT.

The J gene is TRBJ2-7, the V gene TRBV6-1; 7 nucleotides line up with TRBD1. V shed 3 bases and J 1 base; nucleotides not matched to a gene: 9. Per germline, CDR1 MNHNS and CDR2 SASEGT. The CDR3 covers 16 residues. The CDR3 bases are TGTGCCAGCAGTGAGGTGGGGACAGTCGTATCCTACGAGCAGTACTTC. Its protein is CASSEVGTVVSYEQYF.

The chain has TRBV6-1 and TRBJ2-7; tentatively, D is TRBD2 (7 bases). Deletions cut 0 bases from V and 4 bases from J, with 10 bases between. Germline CDR1 is MNHNS and CDR2 is SASEGT. The CDR3 runs 14 residues. The CDR3 DNA reads TGTGCCAGCAGTGAAGCGGAGGGGGGGTACGAGCAGTACTTC. Translation gives CASSEAEGGYEQYF.

The chain is built from TRBV5-1 and TRBJ2-1, with D possibly TRBD2 on 6 matching bases. Germline values: CDR1 SGHRS, CDR2 YFSETQ. The CDR3 spans 15 residues. Deletions cut 3 bases from V and 11 bases from J, with 21 bases between. In DNA, the CDR3 is TGCGCCAGCAGCTCAACGCGGGACCCCCCAGGGCAGCAGTTCTTC. Amino acids: CASSSTRDPPGQQFF.

This clone has a single count. V usage is TRBV7-3 and J usage is TRBJ2-1; D possibly corresponds to TRBD1 (6 bases). Trimming cost V 5 bases and J 6 bases, with 11 bases left between them. The CDR3 runs to 13 residues. Germline CDR1 reads SGHTA; CDR2 reads FQGTGA. In nucleotides, the CDR3 is TGTGCCAGCAGCCCAACAGGGCGCAATGAGCAGTTCTTC. Protein product: CASSPTGRNEQFF. Using reference TRBV7-3 and TRBJ2-1 for the parts outside the CDR3, the full variable domain is GAGVSQTPSNKVTEKGKYVELRCDPISGHTALYWYRQSLGQGPEFLIYFQGTGAADDSGLPNDRFFAVRPEGSVSTLKIQRTERGDSAVYLCASSPTGRNEQFFGPGTRLTVL.

This rearrangement joins TRBV10-2 to TRBJ1-1; possible D gene TRBD1, 5 bases. V lost 6 bases, J lost 2 bases, and 10 bases lay in between. Germline V gene lookup returns CDR1 WSHSY and CDR2 SAAADI. CDR3 length: 13 amino acids. For the CDR3, the DNA is TGCGCCAGCAGCCTGGACACAAACACTGAAGCTTTCTTT. This gives the protein CASSLDTNTEAFF.

The chain is built from TRBV11-2 and TRBJ2-2; D not certain. The germline gives CDR1 SGHAT, CDR2 FQNNGV. This CDR3 is 14 amino acids long. V was pared by 5 bases and J by 3 bases, with 10 bases between. The CDR3 bases are TGTGCCAGCAGCCAGATACGGGACACCGGGGAGCTGTTTTTT. Its translation: CASSQIRDTGELFF.

This chain links TRBV9 with TRBJ2-2, with 8 positions matching TRBD2. V shed 6 bases and J 6 bases; nucleotides not matched to a gene: 16. The CDR3 spans 17 residues. Per the germline V gene, CDR1 is SGDLS and CDR2 is YYNGEE. DNA for the CDR3: TGTGCCAGCACATCGAGCCCCGGAGCGGGAGTTCCCGGGGAGCTGTTTTTT. Translating gives CASTSSPGAGVPGELFF. The full variable domain, completed using reference TRBV9 and TRBJ2-2, is DSGVTQTPKHLITATGQRVTLRCSPRSGDLSVYWYQQSLDQGLQFLIQYYNGEERAKGNILERFSAQQFPDLHSELNLSSLELGDSALYFCASTSSPGAGVPGELFFGEGSRLTVL.